The entry below gives a single T cell receptor (beta chain) sequence along with its context. What it binds is not known. Method: immunoSEQ multiplex PCR; TCRdb's copy keeps in-frame clones and lacks some. The data show 6,000 or so clones, approximately 68% seen once. V was shortened by 5 bases and J by 7 bases, with 18 bases between the two germline ends. Germline-derived CDR1 and CDR2 are GTSNPN and SVGIG (reference sequence). The CDR3 is 15 residues long. This sample is part of a study of T cell clonotyping in hematopoietic cell transplantation. Study-wide points: No sorting was done, leaving CD4 and CD8 contributions mixed. Few recipient clonotypes overlapped donors; over 95% were de novo at given depth.

Recipients were bled about 28 days pretransplant and at posttransplant days 30, 100, 180. The rearrangement joins TRBV30 to TRBJ1-6; no firm D call. The sequence derives from a male patient between 45 and 59 years old who had an allogeneic stem cell transplant from an unrelated donor, so the T cells may come from the graft donor. Some clones in this sample may be carry-over from other donors' samples. The sample consisted of PBMCs, taken 180 days after allogeneic stem cell transplant. In DNA, the CDR3 is TGTGCCTGGGGGCCCTTCGGGGTCGGGAATTCACCCCTCCACTTT. It translates to CAWGPFGVGNSPLHF. Variable domain in full (rest from reference TRBV30 and TRBJ1-6): SQTIHQWPATLVQPVGSPLSLECTVEGTSNPNLYWYRQAAGRGLQLLFYSVGIGQISSEVPQNLSASRPQDRQFILSSKKLLLSDSGFYLCAWGPFGVGNSPLHFGNGTRLTVT.